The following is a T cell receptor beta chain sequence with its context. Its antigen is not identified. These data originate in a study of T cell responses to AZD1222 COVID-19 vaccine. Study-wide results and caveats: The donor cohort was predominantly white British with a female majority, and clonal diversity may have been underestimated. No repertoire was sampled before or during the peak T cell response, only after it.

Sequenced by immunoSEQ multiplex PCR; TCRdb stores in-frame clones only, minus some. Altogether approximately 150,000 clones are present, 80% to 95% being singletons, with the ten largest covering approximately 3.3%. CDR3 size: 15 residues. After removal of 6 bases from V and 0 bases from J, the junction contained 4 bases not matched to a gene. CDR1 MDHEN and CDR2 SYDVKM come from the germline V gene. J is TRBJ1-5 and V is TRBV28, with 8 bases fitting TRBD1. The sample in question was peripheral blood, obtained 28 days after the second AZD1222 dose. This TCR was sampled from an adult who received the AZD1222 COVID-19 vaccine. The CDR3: CASRGTGHSNQPQHF. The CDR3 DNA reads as TGTGCCAGCAGGGGGACAGGTCATAGCAATCAGCCCCAGCATTTT.